Following are 27 T cell receptor beta chains from one sample sequenced in a study of blood T cell repertoires in COVID-19 (dated by TCRdb to about 2020). The library was generated by the immunoSEQ multiplex PCR assay. This is the immuneACCESS table as TCRdb keeps it, with only in-frame sequences that have V and J called. A part of the clones is gone; compared with another copy, unresolved V genes explain less than half, and the rest is unexplained. This sample comprises over 250,000 clones, roughly 87% of them detected only once. 1% of the sample comes from the top ten. Sequencing was carried out using PBMCs or T cells enriched from blood (not recorded which). The origin of the receptors is a woman younger than 45 who had recovered from COVID-19.

V and J are TRBV5-1 and TRBJ1-6; D is perhaps TRBD1 (5 bases). The V gene's germline CDR1 is SGHRS and CDR2 YFSETQ. The germline V and J ends were trimmed by 5 bases and 6 bases, with 18 bases remaining between them. CDR3 size: 16 residues. The CDR3 protein is CASSRIWGLGNSPLHF. The CDR3 DNA follows: TGCGCCAGCAGTCGGATCTGGGGCTTGGGTAATTCACCCCTCCACTTT.

The chain carries TRBV4-3 and TRBJ1-2; D unclear. Trimming pared 0 bases from V and 8 bases from J, leaving 13 bases between. Germline V gene lookup returns CDR1 LGHNA and CDR2 YSLEER. The CDR3 runs to 14 residues. CDR3 loop: CASSQDSLSGGYTF. The DNA of the CDR3 is TGCGCCAGCAGCCAAGATTCTCTTTCAGGCGGCTACACCTTC.

The J gene is TRBJ1-2, the V gene TRBV7-9; a possible D gene is TRBD1 (6 bases). The V end lost 2 bases, the J end lost 7 bases, and 14 bases lay between the germline ends. This CDR3 has 14 amino acids. Germline V gene data show CDR1 as SEHNR and CDR2 as FQNEAQ (reference sequence). For the CDR3, the DNA is TGTGCCAGCAGCTTAAGGGAACAGGGCGCTGGCTACACCTTC. Its translation is CASSLREQGAGYTF.

The chain is built from TRBV4-2 and TRBJ1-2; D ambiguous. The germline CDR1 and CDR2 sequences are LGHNA and YNFKEQ. CDR3 length: 15 amino acids. V gave up 0 bases and J gave up 6 bases, with 14 bases separating them. DNA of the CDR3: TGTGCCAGCAGCCAAGATCTAGCCAGTTACGATGGCTACACCTTC. This sequence encodes CASSQDLASYDGYTF.

J is TRBJ2-3 and V is TRBV13; perhaps TRBD1 as D (6 bases). Germline CDR1 and CDR2: PRHDT and FYEKMQ (reference sequence). This CDR3 contains 13 residues. Trimming removed 4 bases at V and 8 bases at J, with 13 bases between. The CDR3 bases are TGTGCCAGCAGCTCCACAGGGAGTATTACGCAGTATTTT. Encoded protein: CASSSTGSITQYF. Supplemented by reference TRBV13 and TRBJ2-3, the full variable domain reads AAGVIQSPRHLIKEKRETATLKCYPIPRHDTVYWYQQGPGQDPQFLISFYEKMQSDKGSIPDRFSAQQFSDYHSELNMSSLELGDSALYFCASSSTGSITQYFGPGTRLTVL.

This clone was picked up one time. The V and J genes are TRBV6-1 and TRBJ1-3; 7 bases match TRBD1. V lost 0 bases and J lost 0; bases outside the gene matches: 5. The length of the CDR3 is 17 residues. Germline V gene lookup returns CDR1 MNHNS and CDR2 SASEGT. CDR3 region: CASSEAHRGGSGNTIYF. The DNA for the CDR3 is TGTGCCAGCAGTGAAGCGCACAGGGGAGGCTCTGGAAACACCATATATTTT.

The chain employs TRBV10-3 and TRBJ2-1, with a weak D call TRBD2 (5 bases). V was cut by 2 bases and J by 3 bases, with 11 bases left in between. The CDR3 is 15 amino acids. Germline V gives CDR1 ENHRY, CDR2 SYGVKD. The CDR3 region has the DNA TGTGCCATCAGTGAGGTTGGCGGACTCTACAATGAGCAGTTCTTC. Amino acid sequence: CAISEVGGLYNEQFF.

This chain connects TRBV27 to TRBJ1-5; D perhaps matches TRBD1 (6 bases). Germline-derived CDR1 and CDR2 are MNHEY and SMNVEV (reference sequence). Trimming left V 5 bases short and J 7 bases short, with 12 bases between. The CDR3 is made up of 13 amino acids. CDR3: CASSIRDNQPQHF. CDR3 DNA: TGTGCCAGCAGTATTCGGGACAACCAGCCCCAGCATTTT.

The chain carries TRBV5-1 and TRBJ2-5; TRBD1 agrees at 7 bases. The V gene end was trimmed by 2 bases and the J gene end by 4 bases; junction bases not matched to a gene: 8. The CDR3 sequence is 15 residues long. Germline lookup yields CDR1 SGHRS and CDR2 YFSETQ. CDR3 DNA: TGCGCCAGCAGCTTCGGTAGACAGGGTTCAGAGACCCAGTACTTC. Residues: CASSFGRQGSETQYF.

The chain combines TRBV5-1 with TRBJ2-2; 10 bases map to TRBD1. This CDR3 region has 16 residues. The germline V gene encodes CDR1 SGHRS and CDR2 YFSETQ. Germline trimming cut 2 bases from V and 5 bases from J; bases unmatched to any gene: 6. CDR3 amino acids: CASSFRQGARTGELFF. In DNA form, the CDR3 reads TGCGCCAGCAGCTTCAGACAGGGGGCTCGGACCGGGGAGCTGTTTTTT.

The V gene is TRBV11-2, the J gene TRBJ1-5, with 7 bases identical to TRBD1. The V and J ends lost 5 bases and 0 bases, in that order; junction bases with no gene match: 4. Germline values: CDR1 SGHAT, CDR2 FQNNGV. CDR3 length: 15 amino acids. The CDR3 DNA follows: TGTGCCAGCAGCCCAGGGGGGACTAGCAATCAGCCCCAGCATTTT. This gives the protein CASSPGGTSNQPQHF.

The chain employs TRBV4-3 and TRBJ2-5; TRBD1 aligns across 10 bases. The V and J ends lost 1 base and 3 bases, in that order; junction bases with no gene match: 5. The CDR3 is 16 amino acids. Germline CDR1 LGHNA, CDR2 YSLEER. The CDR3 reads CASSQGTGTGEETQYF. The CDR3 bases are TGCGCCAGCAGCCAAGGGACCGGGACAGGGGAAGAGACCCAGTACTTC.

V is TRBV3-1 (or the pseudogene TRBV3-2) and J is TRBJ2-5, with unresolved D. CDR1 and CDR2 (germline): LGHDT, YNNKEL (reference sequence). With 2 bases removed from V and 4 bases from J, the gap between germline ends came to 14 bases. CDR3 length: 15 residues. The CDR3 protein is CASSQSGILRETQYF. The CDR3 bases are TGTGCCAGCAGCCAATCGGGTATTTTACGAGAGACCCAGTACTTC.

The chain has TRBV7-6 and TRBJ1-1; TRBD1 might be the D (5 bases). CDR1 is SGHVS and CDR2 is FNYEAQ in the germline V gene. The CDR3 runs to 19 residues. V was trimmed by 5 bases and J by 0 bases, leaving 25 bases between them. This CDR3 is CASSRGMEGIGPLNTEAFF. The CDR3, as DNA: TGTGCCAGCAGCCGAGGCATGGAGGGGATTGGACCTCTGAACACTGAAGCTTTCTTT.

The chain carries TRBV6-4 and TRBJ1-5, with unresolved D. The CDR3 has 13 amino acids. CDR1 is MRHNA, CDR2 SNTAGT, per germline. V lost 7 bases and J lost 8, with 15 bases in between. DNA of the CDR3: TGTGCCAGCACCCGACGGGTTGGTGAGCCCCAGCATTTT. Protein sequence: CASTRRVGEPQHF.

This clone was seen a handful of times. The chain is built from TRBV5-1 and TRBJ1-1; TRBD1 matches 10 bases. Germline V gene sequence: CDR1 SGHRS, CDR2 YFSETQ. The CDR3 consists of 14 residues. Losses at the gene ends were 5 bases for V and 1 base for J; bases not matched to a gene: 2. The CDR3 region is CASRRQGANTEAFF. The CDR3, as DNA: TGCGCCAGCAGGCGACAGGGGGCGAACACTGAAGCTTTCTTT.

The J gene is TRBJ1-1, the V gene TRBV5-1; TRBD1 matches 8 bases. This CDR3 is built from 13 residues. With V trimmed by 5 bases and J by 4 bases, 4 bases remained unmatched. In germline, CDR1 is SGHRS, CDR2 YFSETQ. The CDR3 loop is CASRYTGGTEAFF. The CDR3 DNA reads TGCGCCAGCAGGTACACAGGGGGCACTGAAGCTTTCTTT.

CDR3 region: CASSPAVSTDTQYF. CDR3 coding DNA: TGTGCCAGCTCACCAGCAGTTAGCACAGATACGCAGTATTTT. This chain links TRBV18 with TRBJ2-3; D unresolved. Per the germline V gene, CDR1 is KGHSH and CDR2 is LQKENI. This CDR3 has 14 amino acids. The ends were cut back, 2 bases at V and 0 bases at J, with 6 bases in the middle.

This rearrangement joins TRBV5-1 to TRBJ2-1, with 10 bases identical to TRBD1. The J segment lost 4 bases and the V segment lost 0 bases, leaving 4 bases of the junction unmatched. The CDR3 is 16 amino acids. The germline V gene encodes CDR1 SGHRS and CDR2 YFSETQ. CDR3: CASSLAGQGPYNEQFF. The CDR3 DNA sequence: TGCGCCAGCAGCTTGGCGGGACAGGGGCCATACAATGAGCAGTTCTTC.

The gene calls are TRBV25-1 and TRBJ1-2; 7 bases are shared with TRBD1. J was trimmed by 4 bases and V by 2 bases; bases with no gene match: 4. This CDR3 contains 14 residues. The germline V gene has CDR1 MGHDK and CDR2 SYGVNS. The CDR3 region is CASSETDRAYGYTF. CDR3 coding DNA: TGTGCCAGCAGTGAAACTGACAGGGCCTATGGCTACACCTTC.

This clone was found many times. The V gene is TRBV5-1, the J gene TRBJ2-1; 8 bases are shared with TRBD2. V shed 4 bases and J 4 bases; nucleotides not matched to a gene: 10. There are 16 residues in the CDR3. The germline CDR1 and CDR2 sequences are SGHRS and YFSETQ. The CDR3 sequence is CASSGPLAGGYNEQFF. The CDR3 DNA reads as TGCGCCAGCAGCGGACCCCTAGCGGGCGGATACAATGAGCAGTTCTTC. The whole variable domain, remainder taken from reference TRBV5-1 and TRBJ2-1, is KAGVTQTPRYLIKTRGQQVTLSCSPISGHRSVSWYQQTPGQGLQFLFEYFSETQRNKGNFPGRFSGRQFSNSRSEMNVSTLELGDSALYLCASSGPLAGGYNEQFFGPGTRLTVL.

The CDR3 DNA is TGTGCCAGCAGTGAAGGCCAGGGCGGAATTCAGCCCCAGCATTTT. Protein sequence: CASSEGQGGIQPQHF. The gene calls are TRBV2 and TRBJ1-5, with D possibly being TRBD1 (5 bases). The germline V gene encodes CDR1 SNHLY and CDR2 FYNNEI. V lost 1 base and J lost 6, with 13 bases in between. There are 15 residues in the CDR3.

This chain uses TRBV11-3 with TRBJ1-2, with D tentatively TRBD1 (5 bases). There are 14 residues in the CDR3. V was shortened by 3 bases and J by 4 bases, with 12 bases between the two germline ends. Germline CDR1 SGHNT, CDR2 YENEEA. DNA for the CDR3: TGTGCCAGCAGCTTCGGTAGGGGTCTCTATGGCTACACCTTC. As protein: CASSFGRGLYGYTF.

About this clone: An end of the junction does not agree with germline; a read error may underlie this. V and J are TRBV24-1 and TRBJ2-3; D remains ambiguous. Germline V gene sequence: CDR1 KGHDR, CDR2 SFDVKD. This CDR3 has 17 amino acids. CDR3 loop: CATSDAITAPGTATQYF. As DNA, the CDR3 is TGTGCCACCAGTGATGCCATCACAGCCCCTGGTACAGCTACGCAGTATTTT.

This clone was detected only once. The J gene is TRBJ1-4, the V gene TRBV2, with 7 bases aligning to TRBD1. The J segment lost 8 bases and the V segment lost 9 bases, leaving 6 bases of the junction unmatched. CDR3 length equals 12 residues. Germline V gene lookup returns CDR1 SNHLY and CDR2 FYNNEI. This CDR3 reads CASGGDSEKLFF. For the CDR3, the DNA is TGTGCCAGTGGCGGGGACAGCGAAAAACTGTTTTTT.

The genes are TRBV1 and TRBJ2-5; TRBD2, the table's D call, lacks a check against the DNA. TRBV1 is termed a pseudogene. This CDR3 region has 16 residues. The CDR3: CTSSQDRRGARETQYF. CDR3 DNA sequence: TGCACCAGCAGCCAAGATCGGCGGGGGGCCCGGGAGACCCAGTACTTC.

Concerning this clone: Other DNA sequences in the same sample also yield this CDR3. The chain employs TRBV4-3 and TRBJ1-2, with 9 bases aligning to TRBD1. The germline gives CDR1 LGHNA, CDR2 YSLEER. The CDR3 spans 14 residues. J lost 3 bases, V lost 1 base, and 0 bases had no gene match. CDR3 sequence (DNA): TGCGCCAGCAGCCAAGGGACAGGGGACTATGGCTACACCTTC. Translating it yields CASSQGTGDYGYTF.